A selection of T cell receptor beta chains follows, all from one sample in a study of beta chain features in type 1 diabetes. Repertoires were generated with immunoSEQ multiplex PCR, while TCRdb's copy carries only in-frame clones and drops some. The sample shows hundreds of thousands of clones, around an eighth of them seen only once. The sample comprised naive CD4+ T cells from blood. These receptors were collected from a man aged 18 to 35 with type 1 diabetes. Each CDR3 is given with its conserved first and last residue. A D gene is named only where the DNA matches it firmly. Only part of the rows carry a size: once, few, many, or a class if the clone is expanded.

>TRBJ2-5|.|.|TRBV6-6
TGTGCCAGCAGACTTGGACAGAACCAAGAGACCCAGTACTTC
CASRLGQNQETQYF
>TRBJ1-1|.|.|TRBV28
TGTGCCAGCAGTGGTATCGTAGTTCCTGAAGCTTTCTTT
CASSGIVVPEAFF
>TRBJ1-6|.|TRBD1|TRBV5-1
TGCGCCAGCAGCTTGGCGACAGGGGGCAAGACCTATAATTCACCCCTCCACTTT
CASSLATGGKTYNSPLHF
>TRBJ2-2|few|TRBD2|TRBV9
TGTGCCAGCAGCGTTGAAGGACTAGCGGGGGGGCCGATCGGCACCGGGGAGCTGTTTTTT
CASSVEGLAGGPIGTGELFF
>TRBJ2-7|.|.|TRBV6-5
TGTGCCAGCAGTTACTCGTACGGAGTCCACGAGCAGTACTTC
CASSYSYGVHEQYF
>TRBJ1-1|.|.|TRBV25-1
TGTGCCAGCCTAGGTGAGGGCTGGACTGAAGCTTTCTTT
CASLGEGWTEAFF
>TRBJ1-2|few|.|TRBV29-1
TGCAGCGCGAGGACAGAGAGTAACTATGGCTACACCTTC
CSARTESNYGYTF
>TRBJ1-1|few|.|TRBV30
TGTGCCTGGAGTGACACACCGAACACTGAAGCTTTCTTT
CAWSDTPNTEAFF
>TRBJ2-1|.|.|TRBV19
TGTGCCAGTAGCCTCAAACTACAGGGAAACACCTACAATGAGCAGTTCTTC
CASSLKLQGNTYNEQFF
>TRBJ2-3|few|.|TRBV18
TGTGCCAGCTCACCGGACGGGCCCGGTACGCAGTATTTT
CASSPDGPGTQYF
>TRBJ2-3|few|.|TRBV5-6
TGTGCCAGCAGCTCGCCAGGGGGCACAGATACGCAGTATTTT
CASSSPGGTDTQYF
>TRBJ1-6|few|.|TRBV25-1
TGTGCCAGCAGCGACTCTCGATATGGGTCACCCCTCCACTTT
CASSDSRYGSPLHF
>TRBJ1-2|once|.|TRBV5-6
TGTGCCAGCAGGCAATACGGGACCCCGGGAGGCTACACCTTC
CASRQYGTPGGYTF
>TRBJ1-5|few|.|TRBV2
TGTGCCAGTGCCGAGGGTATGGGGAATCAGCCCCAGCATTTT
CASAEGMGNQPQHF
>TRBJ2-2|few|.|TRBV30
TGTGCCTGGACCGCGTACGGGGAGCTGTTTTTT
CAWTAYGELFF
>TRBJ1-2|.|.|TRBV5-1
TGCGCCAGCAGCTTGGCCATGGACTCAACGGGCTCTGGCTACACCTTC
CASSLAMDSTGSGYTF